This TCR beta chain was identified during a study of PD-1 blockade in classical Hodgkin lymphoma. Sequenced by immunoSEQ multiplex PCR; TCRdb stores in-frame clones only, minus some. This table holds several thousand clones, about 77% found once. The germline gives CDR1 PRHDT, CDR2 FYEKMQ (reference sequence). The CDR3 sequence is 14 residues long. The V end was cut by 4 bases, the J end by 0 bases, with 9 bases between. Time point noted: cycle 4 day 1 (C4D1), after more than 5 weeks of nivolumab. All patients experienced relapse after autologous stem cell transplantation, and brentuximab vedotin exposure was variable. The study isolated CD8+ T cells from thawed PBMCs by magnetic negative selection.

This clonotype was obtained from a human donor with classical Hodgkin lymphoma. Specimen: CD8+ T cells from blood, collected before the fourth cycle of nivolumab. The genes are TRBV13 and TRBJ1-1; D unresolved. The DNA of the CDR3 is TGTGCCAGCAGCTCCCAGGCTATGAACACTGAAGCTTTCTTT. Amino acid sequence: CASSSQAMNTEAFF.